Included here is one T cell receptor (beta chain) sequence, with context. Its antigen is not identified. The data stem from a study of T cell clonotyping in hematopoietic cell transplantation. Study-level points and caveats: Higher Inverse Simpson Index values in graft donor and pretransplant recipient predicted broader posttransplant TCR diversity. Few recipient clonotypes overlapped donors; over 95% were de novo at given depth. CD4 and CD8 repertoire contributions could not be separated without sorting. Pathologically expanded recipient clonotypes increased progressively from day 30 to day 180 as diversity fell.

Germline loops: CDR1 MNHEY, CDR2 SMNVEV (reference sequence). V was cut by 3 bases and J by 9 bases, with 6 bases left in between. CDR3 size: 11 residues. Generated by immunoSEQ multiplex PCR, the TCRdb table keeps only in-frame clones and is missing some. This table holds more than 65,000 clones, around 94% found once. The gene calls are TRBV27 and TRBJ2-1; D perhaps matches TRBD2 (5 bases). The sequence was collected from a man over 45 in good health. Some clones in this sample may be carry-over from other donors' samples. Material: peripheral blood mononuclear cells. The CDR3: CASSFGVEQFF. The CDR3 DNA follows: TGTGCCAGCAGTTTCGGGGTTGAGCAGTTCTTC.